Below are 29 T cell receptor beta chains sequenced from a single sample in a study of blood T cells in healthy people across ages. With a J-beta primer mix and a sample-barcoded 5' primer, a second PCR ran about 7 to 11 cycles. A single record per CDR3 protein comes from TCRdb applying MiXCR to the 5' RACE reads. The sample contains fewer than 800,000 distinct CDR3 sequences, approximately 25% of which appear only once. These data also formed part of another study, on T cells of mothers and their children.

What was sequenced was blood. The receptors were gathered from a boy aged 5 to 17 in good health.

The CDR3 DNA reads as TGCGCCAGCAGCCTGAGATGGGGGACAGGGGGCTACGAGCAGTACTTC. Protein sequence: CASSLRWGTGGYEQYF. The V and J genes are TRBV4-3 and TRBJ2-7; 11 bases match TRBD1. Germline CDR1 LGHNA, CDR2 YSLEER. CDR3 length equals 16 residues. V lost 4 bases and J lost 3; bases outside the gene matches: 8.

With respect to this clonotype: At one end the junction does not follow the germline gene, possibly because of a read error. The chain joins TRBV3-1 to TRBJ1-1; 7 bases are a match to TRBD1. Germline V gene lookup returns CDR1 LGHDT and CDR2 YNNKEL (reference sequence). This CDR3 region has 17 residues. CDR3 DNA: TGTGCCAGCAGCCAAGGGACGGGCGGGACAGTTCGGACTGAAGCTTCCTTT. It codes for CASSQGTGGTVRTEASF. The complete variable domain, with remaining parts taken from reference TRBV3-1 and TRBJ1-1, reads DTAVSQTPKYLVTQMGNDKSIKCEQNLGHDTMYWYKQDSKKFLKIMFSYNNKELIINETVPNRFSPKSPDKAHLNLHINSLELGDSAVYFCASSQGTGGTVRTEASFGQGTRLTVV.

The table lists this clonotype with a few counts. This chain connects TRBV29-1 to TRBJ2-5; TRBD1 matches 8 bases. CDR1 SQVTM and CDR2 ANQGSEA come from the germline V gene. The CDR3 is 12 residues long. With V trimmed by 8 bases and J by 0 bases, 2 bases remained unmatched. The CDR3 protein is CSQGQDQETQYF. DNA for the CDR3: TGCAGCCAGGGACAGGACCAAGAGACCCAGTACTTC.

This clonotype was counted many times. The chain couples TRBV5-1 to TRBJ2-1; D not certain. The CDR3 is 11 residues long. Deletions cut 2 bases from V and 7 bases from J, with 4 bases between. The germline CDR1 and CDR2 sequences are SGHRS and YFSETQ. CDR3 sequence: CASSFQNEQFF. In DNA, the CDR3 is TGCGCCAGCAGCTTCCAGAATGAGCAGTTCTTC.

Turning to this clonotype: The junction and the germline gene differ at one end; a read error may be behind it. V gene TRBV7-2 combines with J gene TRBJ2-1; perhaps TRBD2 as D (5 bases). CDR1 is SGHTA, CDR2 FQGNSA, per germline. This CDR3 has 16 amino acids. CDR3 sequence: CAGSLGGGVSYNEQFF. Written as DNA, the CDR3 is TGTGCCGGCAGCTTAGGTGGAGGAGTCTCCTACAATGAGCAGTTCTTC.

This clonotype came up once. The J gene is TRBJ2-1, the V gene TRBV20-1; 8 bases fit TRBD2. This CDR3 has 16 amino acids. After removal of 3 bases from V and 1 base from J, the junction contained 8 bases not matched to a gene. CDR1 is DFQATT and CDR2 is SNEGSKA in the germline V gene (reference sequence). The CDR3: CSASDSGGGSYNEQFF. For the CDR3, the DNA is TGCAGTGCTAGCGACTCGGGCGGGGGGTCCTACAATGAGCAGTTCTTC.

The chain employs TRBV7-9 and TRBJ2-7, with 7 bases lining up with TRBD1. Germline CDR1 SEHNR, CDR2 FQNEAQ (reference sequence). V was pared by 3 bases and J by 3 bases, with 5 bases of the junction left unmatched. The CDR3 has 14 amino acids. CDR3 region: CASSLGQLFYEQYF. In DNA, the CDR3 is TGTGCCAGCAGCTTGGGACAGCTCTTCTACGAGCAGTACTTC.

This clonotype was observed a few times. CDR3 sequence: CSARAGRGLNEQYF. The CDR3 DNA sequence: TGCAGTGCTAGAGCTGGCAGGGGGTTAAACGAGCAGTACTTC. This chain links TRBV20-1 with TRBJ2-7; 7 positions match TRBD1. Germline CDR1 DFQATT, CDR2 SNEGSKA (reference sequence). Trimming took 1 base from V and 5 from J; bases not matched to a gene: 8. The CDR3 is made up of 14 amino acids.

The rearrangement joins TRBV29-1 to TRBJ1-2; no reliable D call. Germline CDR1 SQVTM, CDR2 ANQGSEA. The germline V and J ends were trimmed by 8 bases and 1 base, with 11 bases remaining between them. The CDR3 extends over 12 amino acids. CDR3 nucleotide sequence: TGCAGCACCTGGGGAATTAACTATGGCTACACCTTC. Its translation is CSTWGINYGYTF.

This chain connects TRBV29-1 to TRBJ2-1; TRBD1 agrees at 8 bases. Germline V gives CDR1 SQVTM, CDR2 ANQGSEA. The CDR3 has 11 residues. V was clipped by 7 bases and J by 10 bases; unmatched bases: 6. The CDR3: CSGGQGLEQFF. The CDR3 DNA follows: TGCAGCGGTGGACAGGGCCTGGAGCAGTTCTTC.

In this sample, this clonotype turned up a few times. The V call is TRBV4-1, the J call TRBJ2-5, with TRBD2 as a possible D gene (5 bases). CDR3 length: 16 residues. Trimming cost V 0 bases and J 1 base, with 12 bases left between them. Germline CDR1 and CDR2: MGHRA and YSYEKL. The CDR3 sequence: CASSQDEGLGQETQYF. CDR3 in DNA: TGCGCCAGCAGCCAAGACGAGGGCCTGGGCCAAGAGACCCAGTACTTC.

The genes are TRBV20-1 and TRBJ2-5; 12 positions match TRBD1. The CDR3 length is 16 residues. Trimming took 1 base from V and 5 from J; bases not matched to a gene: 8. The germline V gene has CDR1 DFQATT and CDR2 SNEGSKA (reference sequence). The CDR3 loop reads CSARASGTGGVETQYF. Here the CDR3 DNA reads TGCAGTGCTAGAGCTTCCGGGACAGGGGGCGTGGAGACCCAGTACTTC.

This clonotype has a handful of counts. The chain is built from TRBV6-5 and TRBJ2-5; a possible D gene is TRBD1 (5 bases). With 0 bases removed from V and 1 base from J, the gap between germline ends came to 15 bases. The CDR3 is 17 residues long. Germline assignment: CDR1 MNHEY and CDR2 SVGAGI. CDR3 sequence reads: CASSYSMVAQGQETQYF. CDR3 in DNA: TGTGCCAGCAGTTACTCGATGGTGGCGCAGGGCCAAGAGACCCAGTACTTC.

This clonotype has more than one count but fewer than ten. The chain employs TRBV5-1 and TRBJ2-5, with TRBD2 identical over 7 bases. Germline loops: CDR1 SGHRS, CDR2 YFSETQ. The CDR3 spans 13 residues. The trim removed 0 bases at V and 8 bases at J, leaving 4 bases unmatched. DNA of the CDR3: TGCGCCAGCAGCTTGGCCGGGAGGTACACCCAGTACTTC. Translation gives CASSLAGRYTQYF.

The chain couples TRBV18 to TRBJ2-1, with TRBD2 identical over 10 bases. The CDR3 runs to 17 residues. After removal of 8 bases from V and 8 bases from J, the junction contained 18 bases not matched to a gene. Germline V gene lookup returns CDR1 KGHSH and CDR2 LQKENI. This chain's CDR3 is CASSLDLRSSGSYEQFF. CDR3 nucleotide sequence: TGTGCCAGCAGCTTAGATCTTAGGTCTAGCGGGAGCTATGAGCAGTTCTTC.

This clonotype was counted a few times. The chain recombines TRBV9 with TRBJ2-1; D remains unclear. V shed 4 bases and J shed 0 bases, with 8 bases lying between them. Germline V gives CDR1 SGDLS, CDR2 YYNGEE. This CDR3 has 14 residues. The DNA of the CDR3 is TGTGCCAGCAGCCCCCCTACCTCCTACAATGAGCAGTTCTTC. Its translation is CASSPPTSYNEQFF.

Remarks on this clonotype: An end of the junction differs from the germline gene, which may be a read error. The V gene is TRBV14, the J gene TRBJ2-5; the D is unclear. The CDR3 is 13 amino acids. Germline assignment: CDR1 SGHDN and CDR2 FVKESK. CDR3 residues: CASSPPAAVTQCF. DNA of the CDR3: TGTGCCAGCAGCCCTCCAGCCGCGGTGACCCAGTGCTTC.

CDR3 coding DNA: TGCGCCAGCAGCTTGGGGACAAATAATTCACCCCTCCACTTT. It is translated as CASSLGTNNSPLHF. The gene calls are TRBV5-1 and TRBJ1-6; D is perhaps TRBD1 (5 bases). The V gene's germline CDR1 is SGHRS and CDR2 YFSETQ. The germline V and J ends were trimmed by 0 bases and 5 bases, with 6 bases remaining between them. The CDR3 length is 14 residues.

The chain is built from TRBV9 and TRBJ2-1; D possibly matches TRBD1 or TRBD2 (6 bases each). The CDR3 totals 16 residues. Per germline, CDR1 SGDLS and CDR2 YYNGEE. V dropped 0 bases and J dropped 7 bases, with 17 bases sitting between them. Here the CDR3 reads CASSVGPSEGGNEQFF. The CDR3 nucleotides are TGTGCCAGCAGCGTAGGACCGAGTGAGGGGGGAAATGAGCAGTTCTTC.

Many counts were recorded for this clonotype. The V and J genes are TRBV7-3 and TRBJ2-7; 7 nucleotides agree with TRBD2. CDR1 is SGHTA, CDR2 FQGTGA, per germline. CDR3 length: 15 residues. V was pared by 1 base and J by 1 base, with 4 bases of the junction left unmatched. CDR3 coding DNA: TGTGCCAGCAGCTTAAATGCGGGAGCTTCCTACGAGCAGTACTTC. This translates into CASSLNAGASYEQYF.

The chain is built from TRBV7-3 and TRBJ2-1; a weak D match, TRBD2 (5 bases). The V end was cut by 1 base, the J end by 4 bases, with 11 bases between. The CDR3 length is 15 residues. Looked up from germline, CDR1 is SGHTA and CDR2 is FQGTGA. DNA for the CDR3: TGTGCCAGCAGCTTAATGGCGGGTGCTTACAATGAGCAGTTCTTC. It yields the protein CASSLMAGAYNEQFF. Complete variable domain (other parts from reference TRBV7-3 and TRBJ2-1): GAGVSQTPSNKVTEKGKYVELRCDPISGHTALYWYRQSLGQGPEFLIYFQGTGAADDSGLPNDRFFAVRPEGSVSTLKIQRTERGDSAVYLCASSLMAGAYNEQFFGPGTRLTVL.

This clonotype was found a few times. This chain uses TRBV11-2 with TRBJ2-5; possibly TRBD1 for D (6 bases). Per the germline V gene, CDR1 is SGHAT and CDR2 is FQNNGV. The CDR3 consists of 16 residues. V lost 1 base, J lost 6 bases, and 18 bases lay in between. CDR3 in amino acids: CASSLAEQGSVKTQYF. The CDR3, as DNA: TGTGCCAGCAGCTTAGCTGAACAGGGATCGGTAAAGACCCAGTACTTC.

This clonotype has only a few counts. The chain couples TRBV7-8 to TRBJ2-2; 7 positions match TRBD1. CDR3 length: 17 residues. Losses at the gene ends were 5 bases for V and 1 base for J; bases not matched to a gene: 10. Germline assignment: CDR1 SGHVS and CDR2 FQNEAQ. CDR3 in DNA: TGTGCCAGCAGCAACCGGGACAGCTTACTGAACACCGGGGAGCTGTTTTTT. As protein: CASSNRDSLLNTGELFF.

V gene TRBV29-1 combines with J gene TRBJ1-4; TRBD1 aligns across 9 bases. The CDR3 consists of 15 residues. Germline V gene lookup returns CDR1 SQVTM and CDR2 ANQGSEA. With V trimmed by 0 bases and J by 8 bases, 7 bases remained unmatched. This CDR3 reads CSVEEFGGQGEKLFF. The CDR3 nucleotides are TGCAGCGTTGAAGAGTTTGGGGGACAGGGAGAAAAACTGTTTTTT.

V gene TRBV7-9 combines with J gene TRBJ2-5, with D hard to call. V was shortened by 0 bases and J by 2 bases, with 10 bases between the two germline ends. CDR3 length equals 15 residues. CDR1 is SEHNR and CDR2 is FQNEAQ in the germline V gene (reference sequence). The CDR3 sequence: CASSLAVWGQETQYF. The DNA of the CDR3 is TGTGCCAGCAGCTTAGCAGTCTGGGGACAAGAGACCCAGTACTTC.

This clonotype has just a few counts. V usage is TRBV9 and J usage is TRBJ2-7, with D tentatively TRBD2 (6 bases). The CDR3 sequence is 11 residues long. The germline V and J ends were trimmed by 6 bases and 5 bases, with 9 bases remaining between them. Germline CDR1 reads SGDLS; CDR2 reads YYNGEE. CDR3 DNA: TGTGCCAGCACCTCGGGGGACGAGCAGTACTTC. It is translated as CASTSGDEQYF.

V and J are TRBV29-1 and TRBJ2-4, with D maybe TRBD1 (5 bases). CDR1 is SQVTM, CDR2 ANQGSEA, per germline. This CDR3 comprises 13 residues. The V end lost 8 bases, the J end lost 6 bases, and 17 bases lay between the germline ends. In DNA, the CDR3 is TGCAGCTCGGTGTCAGGGAACACAAACATTCAGTACTTC. Translated: CSSVSGNTNIQYF. Full variable domain (missing parts from reference TRBV29-1 and TRBJ2-4): SAVISQKPSRDICQRGTSLTIQCQVDSQVTMMFWYRQQPGQSLTLIATANQGSEATYESGFVIDKFPISRPNLTFSTLTVSNMSPEDSSIYLCSSVSGNTNIQYFGAGTRLSVL.

The CDR3 region is CSARDSSNTGELFF. CDR3 DNA sequence: TGCAGTGCTAGAGATTCCTCGAACACCGGGGAGCTGTTTTTT. V is TRBV20-1 and J is TRBJ2-2; D is undetermined. Germline V gene data show CDR1 as DFQATT and CDR2 as SNEGSKA (reference sequence). Trimming removed 0 bases at V and 0 bases at J, with 5 bases between. The CDR3 length is 14 residues.

This clonotype was seen only a few times. This rearrangement joins TRBV28 to TRBJ2-5; D not resolved. Germline V gives CDR1 MDHEN, CDR2 SYDVKM. With 3 bases removed from V and 5 bases from J, the gap between germline ends came to 10 bases. This CDR3 has 13 amino acids. In DNA, the CDR3 is TGTGCCAGCAGTTTTGATGGTTTGGAGACCCAGTACTTC. It translates to CASSFDGLETQYF.